These T cell receptor beta chains were read from a single sample in a study of T cell repertoires in cytomegalovirus infection. Each CDR3 protein gets one entry after TCRdb re-called the reads with MiXCR. Of about 240,000 distinct CDR3 sequences listed, about 7% are singletons. The sequenced sample consisted of PBMCs. These receptor sequences come from a human donor in good health (CMV status not recorded). Some clones in this sample may be carry-over from other donors' samples. CDR3s include the opening cysteine and the closing phenylalanine or tryptophan. D genes are given only for firm matches. Expanded clones get a size class; other rows say once, few or many, or leave the size out.

>.|TRBJ2-5|.|TRBV29-1|13
TGCAGCGTTGAAGTGGGGTTTCAAGAGACCCAGTACTTC
CSVEVGFQETQYF
>.|TRBJ1-4|.|TRBV10-3|15
TGTGCCATCAGTGAGTCGACCGAACTGAATGAAAAACTGTTTTTT
CAISESTELNEKLFF
>TRBD1|TRBJ1-1|many|TRBV7-3|14
TGTGCCAGCAGCTTACTGGGGACAGACACTGAAGCTTTCTTT
CASSLLGTDTEAFF
>TRBD1|TRBJ2-3|few|TRBV24-1|15
TGTGCCACCAGTGATTCCCGACAGGGCGCAGATACGCAGTATTTT
CATSDSRQGADTQYF
>TRBD2|TRBJ2-6|.|TRBV7-2|17
TGTGCCAGCAGCCCAACTAGCGGCTTGTCTGGGGCCAACGTCCTGACTTTC
CASSPTSGLSGANVLTF
>.|TRBJ2-7|few|TRBV6-1|14
TGTGCCAGCAGGCCCCCGGGGGCCATCTACGAGCAGTACTTC
CASRPPGAIYEQYF
>TRBD1|TRBJ2-1|few|TRBV20-1|14
TGCAGTGCTCGTACCCCGGGACAGGCCCCGCGGGGGTTCTTC
CSARTPGQAPRGFF
>.|TRBJ2-2|many|TRBV2|14
TGTGCCAGCAGTGAGCTCAGGGGCACCGGGGAGCTGTTTTTT
CASSELRGTGELFF
>.|TRBJ2-1|.|TRBV27|14
TGTGCCAGCAGTTTTACAGGGCAATTCAATGAGCAGTTCTTC
CASSFTGQFNEQFF
>TRBD1|TRBJ2-7|many|TRBV18|17
TGTGCCAGCTCACCACCGATTAGGGACAGGGGGCGCTACGAGCAGTACTTC
CASSPPIRDRGRYEQYF
>.|TRBJ1-1|.|TRBV29-1|13
TGCAGCGTTAACAGAGGGATGAACACTGAAGCTTTCTTT
CSVNRGMNTEAFF
>TRBD1|TRBJ2-7|many|TRBV9|15
TGTGCCAGCAGCGGATCCGGGACAGGACACTACGAGCAGTACTTC
CASSGSGTGHYEQYF
>TRBD2|TRBJ2-2|few|TRBV6-5|16
TGTGCCAGCAGCCACGCAGGCGGGGGATATACCGGGGAGCTGTTTTTT
CASSHAGGGYTGELFF